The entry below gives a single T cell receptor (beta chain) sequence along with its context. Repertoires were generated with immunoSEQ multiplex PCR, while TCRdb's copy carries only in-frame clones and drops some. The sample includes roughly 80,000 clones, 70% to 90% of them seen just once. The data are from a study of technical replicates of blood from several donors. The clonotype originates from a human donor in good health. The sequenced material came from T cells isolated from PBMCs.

The CDR3, as DNA: TGTGCCAGCAGCTTAGAACCCTCAGGGGGCTTTTCTGGTGAGCAGTTCTTC. This gives the protein CASSLEPSGGFSGEQFF. The rearrangement uses TRBV11-2 and TRBJ2-1, with 8 bases that match TRBD1. Germline assignment: CDR1 SGHAT and CDR2 FQNNGV. The CDR3 extends over 17 amino acids. With V trimmed by 0 bases and J by 9 bases, 13 bases remained unmatched.